The 14 T cell receptor beta chains below come from one sample, sequenced in a study of blood T cell repertoires in COVID-19. Clones were read by immunoSEQ multiplex PCR, and TCRdb kept only the in-frame ones, dropping some. In the table there are around 80,000 clones, more than 75% of which are singletons. Sequencing input: peripheral blood. The origin of the receptors is a human donor in a cohort sampled during active COVID-19.

This chain connects TRBV10-3 to TRBJ1-2, with 8 bases matching TRBD1. V lost 4 bases to trimming and J lost 3 bases; unmatched junction nucleotides: 7. The CDR3 length is 15 residues. The germline CDR1 and CDR2 sequences are ENHRY and SYGVKD. Written as DNA, the CDR3 is TGTGCCATCAGTGTGGGGCAGGGGGCAGACTATGGCTACACCTTC. Translating it yields CAISVGQGADYGYTF.

This CDR3 is CASSPHGTSSGEQYF. The CDR3 DNA follows: TGTGCCAGCAGCCCACACGGGACATCCTCGGGGGAGCAGTACTTC. V and J are TRBV7-8 and TRBJ2-7; tentatively, D is TRBD1 (6 bases). The CDR3 runs to 15 residues. V was shortened by 5 bases and J by 7 bases, with 21 bases between the two germline ends. Germline V gives CDR1 SGHVS, CDR2 FQNEAQ. Full variable domain (outside the CDR3, taken from reference TRBV7-8 and TRBJ2-7): GAGVSQSPRYKVAKRGQDVALRCDPISGHVSLFWYQQALGQGPEFLTYFQNEAQLDKSGLPSDRFFAERPEGSVSTLKIQRTQQEDSAVYLCASSPHGTSSGEQYFGPGTRLTVT.

The genes are TRBV7-3 and TRBJ2-5; 7 positions agree with TRBD1. The V and J ends lost 5 bases and 4 bases, in that order; junction bases with no gene match: 7. Germline V gene data show CDR1 as SGHTA and CDR2 as FQGTGA. This CDR3 has 14 residues. The DNA for the CDR3 is TGTGCCAGCAGCCCTAACAGGGGTGCAGAGACCCAGTACTTC. It is translated as CASSPNRGAETQYF. Drawing the rest from reference TRBV7-3 and TRBJ2-5, the complete variable domain is GAGVSQTPSNKVTEKGKYVELRCDPISGHTALYWYRQSLGQGPEFLIYFQGTGAADDSGLPNDRFFAVRPEGSVSTLKIQRTERGDSAVYLCASSPNRGAETQYFGPGTRLLVL.

The chain's CDR3 is CATKKPGQGNYGYTF. The CDR3 bases are TGTGCCACCAAAAAACCGGGACAGGGTAACTATGGCTACACCTTC. The gene calls are TRBV27 and TRBJ1-2; 9 bases match TRBD1. CDR1 is MNHEY and CDR2 is SMNVEV in the germline V gene (reference sequence). The CDR3 runs to 15 residues. The V segment lost 10 bases and the J segment 1 base; nucleotides outside the gene matches: 10.

The chain couples TRBV2 to TRBJ2-7; the match to TRBD1 covers 8 bases. CDR3 length equals 13 residues. J gave up 6 bases and V 6 bases, and 7 bases lay outside the gene matches. Germline V gene lookup returns CDR1 SNHLY and CDR2 FYNNEI. The DNA of the CDR3 is TGTGCCAGCAGAGGCGGACAGGGATCCGAGCAGTACTTC. Its translation is CASRGGQGSEQYF.

V usage is TRBV7-9 and J usage is TRBJ1-1; weak D call: TRBD1 (5 bases). V was clipped by 0 bases and J by 1 base, with 9 bases between them. Germline values: CDR1 SEHNR, CDR2 FQNEAQ (reference sequence). The CDR3 has 15 amino acids. The CDR3 DNA is TGTGCCAGCAGCTTAGCCGACAGAAGGAACACTGAAGCTTTCTTT. It codes for CASSLADRRNTEAFF.

This chain connects TRBV5-1 to TRBJ2-5, with D tentatively TRBD1 (6 bases). Per the germline V gene, CDR1 is SGHRS and CDR2 is YFSETQ. CDR3 size: 14 residues. Trimming cost V 4 bases and J 2 bases, with 12 bases left between them. Here the CDR3 DNA reads TGCGCCAGCAGCCTAGCAGGGGTACAAGAGACCCAGTACTTC. Its translation is CASSLAGVQETQYF.

The V and J genes are TRBV5-1 and TRBJ2-1; TRBD1 is a possible D gene (5 bases). Deletions cut 6 bases from V and 4 bases from J, with 17 bases between. CDR1 and CDR2 from the germline V gene are SGHRS and YFSETQ. There are 15 residues in the CDR3. CDR3 loop: CASKGLAGPYNEQFF. Here the CDR3 DNA reads TGCGCCAGCAAAGGCTTGGCAGGGCCGTACAATGAGCAGTTCTTC.

The chain links TRBV9 to TRBJ1-6, with no clear D. The CDR3 has 15 residues. CDR1 SGDLS and CDR2 YYNGEE come from the germline V gene. V was shortened by 0 bases and J by 4 bases, with 8 bases between the two germline ends. The CDR3 DNA follows: TGTGCCAGCAGCGTAGCGGGAGGGTATAATTCACCCCTCCACTTT. This sequence encodes CASSVAGGYNSPLHF.

J is TRBJ1-2 and V is TRBV5-6, with D possibly matching TRBD1 (5 bases). Trimming took off 5 bases at V and 4 bases at J, with 12 bases between the two ends. Germline CDR1 reads SGHDT; CDR2 reads YYEEEE. The CDR3 loop spans 13 amino acids. CDR3 protein: CASSPTDGYGYTF. CDR3 in DNA: TGTGCCAGCAGTCCGACAGACGGCTATGGCTACACCTTC.

This clone was recorded once. The V gene is TRBV18, the J gene TRBJ1-1; possible D gene TRBD1, 6 bases. Germline V CDR1 and CDR2: KGHSH, LQKENI. V was shortened by 5 bases and J by 5 bases, with 15 bases between the two germline ends. This CDR3 has 14 amino acids. The CDR3 region is CASSIRGAGTEAFF. CDR3 DNA: TGTGCCAGCTCAATCCGGGGGGCAGGAACTGAAGCTTTCTTT.

This clone was counted a single time. The chain uses TRBV29-1 and TRBJ1-4; D is perhaps TRBD1 (5 bases). CDR3 length equals 15 residues. Trimming pared 4 bases from V and 4 bases from J, leaving 16 bases between. Germline CDR1 and CDR2: SQVTM and ANQGSEA. The CDR3 reads CSVVFREGLNEKLFF. The CDR3 bases are TGCAGCGTTGTATTCCGGGAGGGGCTTAATGAAAAACTGTTTTTT.

The chain combines TRBV19 with TRBJ1-6; the match to TRBD1 covers 8 bases. The CDR3 covers 15 residues. The V gene's germline CDR1 is LNHDA and CDR2 SQIVND (reference sequence). With V trimmed by 2 bases and J by 7 bases, 4 bases remained unmatched. The CDR3 sequence is CASSIIRQGNSPLHF. The CDR3 nucleotides read TGTGCCAGTAGTATAATACGACAGGGGAATTCACCCCTCCACTTT.

There are a few counts of this clone. The chain couples TRBV7-8 to TRBJ1-4, with D perhaps matching TRBD1 (6 bases). The CDR3 loop spans 15 amino acids. The V end lost 2 bases, the J end lost 1 base, and 8 bases lay between the germline ends. The germline V gene has CDR1 SGHVS and CDR2 FQNEAQ. CDR3 DNA: TGTGCCAGCAGCTTACAGGGGAAAACTAATGAAAAACTGTTTTTT. This encodes CASSLQGKTNEKLFF.